This entry concerns a single T cell receptor (beta chain). V lost 0 bases and J 5 bases, leaving 11 bases between the germline ends. There are 15 residues in the CDR3. Germline V gene data show CDR1 as SGDLS and CDR2 as YYNGEE. Naive CD45RA+ and memory CD45RA-negative subsets were split from CD4+ cells. Clones were sequenced by immunoSEQ multiplex PCR, and TCRdb holds only the in-frame ones, with some missing. The data hold roughly 2.6 million clones, with around 90% observed a single time. The sample comes from a study of shared clonotypes between healthy human individuals. This clonotype was sampled from a man aged 18 to 30 in good health. This sequence joins TRBV9 and TRBJ1-4, with D unclear. The sample was naive CD4+ T cells sorted from blood. As to subset: CD45RA+ positively selected. DNA of the CDR3: TGTGCCAGCAGCGTAGGTAACAGCCTAAATGAAAAACTGTTTTTT. Translating it yields CASSVGNSLNEKLFF.